These 26 T cell receptor beta chains originate from one sample sequenced in a study of T cells in Graves' hyperthyroidism and ophthalmopathy. Amplified TCR beta CDR3 regions came from RNA transcripts. TCR CDR3 underwent first-round RT-PCR with the HTBI primer set. In TCRdb, the multiplex PCR reads were re-called with MiXCR into one record per CDR3 protein. The sample lists fewer than 400,000 distinct CDR3 sequences, about 15% seen once, with roughly 26% in the top ten. Source material: blood. The source is a young woman with Graves' hyperthyroidism that later progressed to Graves' ophthalmopathy.

The chain joins TRBV6-1 to TRBJ1-2; D call uncertain. The CDR3 spans 14 residues. V lost 5 bases to trimming and J lost 5 bases, with 15 bases between them. Looked up from germline, CDR1 is MNHNS and CDR2 is SASEGT. This CDR3 reads CASSTLGGWYGYTF. In nucleotides, the CDR3 is TGTGCCAGCAGTACCCTGGGAGGGTGGTATGGCTACACCTTC.

At least ten counts were recorded for this clonotype. The J gene is TRBJ2-3, the V gene TRBV28; TRBD1 agrees at 9 bases. CDR1 is MDHEN and CDR2 is SYDVKM in the germline V gene. With V trimmed by 5 bases and J by 2 bases, 8 bases remained unmatched. The CDR3 is 16 residues long. The CDR3 DNA is TGTGCCAGCAGTGTAGACAGGGGGAAATTCACAGATACGCAGTATTTT. Protein sequence: CASSVDRGKFTDTQYF.

Note on this clonotype: A much larger clone is a single base away; this may be a read error. The genes are TRBV5-6 and TRBJ2-7; D is perhaps TRBD1 (8 bases). CDR3 size: 15 residues. CDR1 is SGHDT and CDR2 is YYEEEE in the germline V gene. The DNA of the CDR3 is TGTGCCAGCAGCAAAGACAGGGGCTGGGACTACGGGCAGTACTTC. This sequence encodes CASSKDRGWDYGQYF.

This clonotype appeared many times. The genes are TRBV2 and TRBJ1-2; the D gene is possibly TRBD1 (6 bases). Trimming took 3 bases from V and 0 from J, leaving 8 bases between them. Germline CDR1 and CDR2: SNHLY and FYNNEI. This CDR3 comprises 14 residues. The CDR3 DNA sequence: TGTGCCAGCAGTGACAGGGGTGCTAACTATGGCTACACCTTC. This translates into CASSDRGANYGYTF.

For this clonotype: This could be a read error, since a much larger clone is one nucleotide away. This chain connects TRBV3-1 to TRBJ2-1, with D unresolved. This CDR3 contains 16 residues. CDR1 is LGHDT, CDR2 YNNKEL, per germline (reference sequence). V was trimmed by 5 bases and J by 1 base, leaving 15 bases between them. The chain's CDR3 is CASSMVSSSSYNEQFF. CDR3 in DNA: TGTGCCAGCAGCATGGTCTCCTCGAGTTCCTACAATGAGCAGTTCTTC.

This clonotype was detected many times. This rearrangement joins TRBV7-9 to TRBJ2-3; D remains ambiguous. V shed 4 bases and J shed 5 bases, with 13 bases lying between them. Germline V gives CDR1 SEHNR, CDR2 FQNEAQ (reference sequence). CDR3 size: 14 residues. The CDR3 region has the DNA TGTGCCAGCAGCTCCGCGCTTGCTGGAGATACGCAGTATTTT. Translating it yields CASSSALAGDTQYF.

This clonotype was seen only a few times. This chain connects TRBV10-3 to TRBJ2-7; 11 bases line up with TRBD2. CDR1 and CDR2 from the germline V gene are ENHRY and SYGVKD. The CDR3 length is 14 residues. J gave up 2 bases and V 6 bases, and 3 bases lay outside the gene matches. The DNA for the CDR3 is TGTGCCATCAGCGGGACTAGCGGACCCTACGAGCAGTACTTC. Translated, it gives CAISGTSGPYEQYF.

This clonotype was seen repeatedly, ten times or more. The gene calls are TRBV12-3 or TRBV12-4 and TRBJ1-1, with D tentatively TRBD1 (5 bases). Trimming stripped 6 bases from V and 1 base from J, with 12 bases between. This CDR3 is built from 14 residues. The DNA for the CDR3 is TGTGCCAGCAGAGACAGCTCTAGGAACACTGAAGCTTTCTTT. It codes for CASRDSSRNTEAFF.

This clonotype was detected a few times. The gene calls are TRBV5-1 and TRBJ2-6; tentatively, D is TRBD2 (5 bases). There are 18 residues in the CDR3. Germline lookup yields CDR1 SGHRS and CDR2 YFSETQ. Trimming took 4 bases from V and 2 from J, leaving 19 bases between them. Written as DNA, the CDR3 is TGCGCCAGCAGCCCACCCGGGATCCCTCCCCCTGGGGCCAACGTCCTGACTTTC. It codes for CASSPPGIPPPGANVLTF.

This clonotype was detected many times. This chain connects TRBV2 to TRBJ1-2; possible D gene TRBD1, 5 bases. Germline-derived CDR1 and CDR2 are SNHLY and FYNNEI. The CDR3 spans 12 residues. Trimming removed 9 bases at V and 2 bases at J, with 10 bases between. CDR3 in amino acids: CASTDRNYGYTF. Here the CDR3 DNA reads TGTGCCAGTACCGACAGAAACTATGGCTACACCTTC.

Regarding this clonotype: An end of the junction does not agree with germline; a read error may underlie this. The V gene is TRBV5-1, the J gene TRBJ2-1, with D unresolved. Germline V lookup: CDR1 SGHRS, CDR2 YFSETQ. This CDR3 comprises 17 residues. CDR3 sequence reads: CASSAGHMAATWNDQFF. CDR3 DNA sequence: TGCGCCAGCAGCGCCGGCCATATGGCGGCGACTTGGAATGATCAGTTCTTC. Full variable domain (rest looked up from reference TRBV5-1 and TRBJ2-1): KAGVTQTPRYLIKTRGQQVTLSCSPISGHRSVSWYQQTPGQGLQFLFEYFSETQRNKGNFPGRFSGRQFSNSRSEMNVSTLELGDSALYLCASSAGHMAATWNDQFFGPGTRLTVL.

In nucleotides, the CDR3 is TGTGCCAGCACGGACGACAGGGAGGTCGGAATGGATGGCTACACCTTC. Translated: CASTDDREVGMDGYTF. This rearrangement joins TRBV6-1 to TRBJ1-2; 7 positions agree with TRBD1. The CDR3 is 16 amino acids. Germline V gene data show CDR1 as MNHNS and CDR2 as SASEGT. The V gene end was trimmed by 7 bases and the J gene end by 6 bases; junction bases not matched to a gene: 17.

V usage is TRBV4-2 and J usage is TRBJ2-7; D might be TRBD2 (6 bases). V was trimmed by 2 bases and J by 2 bases, leaving 16 bases between them. The CDR3 runs 16 residues. Germline CDR1 LGHNA, CDR2 YNFKEQ. In DNA, the CDR3 is TGTGCCAGCAGCCAAATCGTCGGCGGGACTGCCTACGAGCAGTACTTC. This translates into CASSQIVGGTAYEQYF.

This clonotype was observed a few times. V and J are TRBV29-1 and TRBJ1-1, with D unclear. V lost 6 bases and J lost 5, with 7 bases in between. Germline V lookup: CDR1 SQVTM, CDR2 ANQGSEA. This CDR3 has 10 residues. CDR3 protein: CSVRDTEAFF. In DNA form, the CDR3 reads TGCAGCGTCCGGGATACTGAAGCTTTCTTT.

This clonotype has ten or more counts. The chain employs TRBV30 and TRBJ2-3; the D is unclear. V was trimmed by 2 bases and J by 4 bases, leaving 13 bases between them. The CDR3 runs 14 residues. CDR1 GTSNPN and CDR2 SVGIG come from the germline V gene (reference sequence). The CDR3 here is CAWSPGFLSDTQYF. In nucleotides, the CDR3 is TGTGCCTGGAGTCCGGGCTTTCTCTCAGATACGCAGTATTTT.

The chain joins TRBV4-1 to TRBJ2-5; no reliable D call. Germline V lookup: CDR1 MGHRA, CDR2 YSYEKL. This CDR3 spans 14 amino acids. The V end was cut by 3 bases, the J end by 0 bases, with 8 bases between. The CDR3, as DNA: TGCGCCAGCAGCCAGAGTGACAACCAAGAGACCCAGTACTTC. Protein: CASSQSDNQETQYF.

CDR3 sequence reads: CASRETGYRGTEAFF. The CDR3 DNA follows: TGTGCCAGCAGAGAAACAGGGTACAGGGGCACTGAAGCTTTCTTT. The chain uses TRBV6-1 and TRBJ1-1, with 7 bases matching TRBD1. Germline CDR1 and CDR2: MNHNS and SASEGT. The V segment lost 6 bases and the J segment 4 bases; nucleotides outside the gene matches: 11. The CDR3 spans 15 residues.

V gene TRBV15 combines with J gene TRBJ2-7, with 14 bases fitting TRBD2. The CDR3 is made up of 15 amino acids. Trimming took 3 bases from V and 4 from J; bases not matched to a gene: 2. Germline V gene sequence: CDR1 LNHNV, CDR2 YYDKDF (reference sequence). Written as DNA, the CDR3 is TGTGCCACCAGCAGGACTAGCGGGAGGGAATACGAGCAGTACTTC. Its translation is CATSRTSGREYEQYF.

This clonotype was detected ten times or more. This chain joins TRBV9 and TRBJ1-6; the D gene is possibly TRBD1 (6 bases). In germline, CDR1 is SGDLS, CDR2 YYNGEE. V was pared by 6 bases and J by 4 bases, with 11 bases between. The length of the CDR3 is 14 residues. CDR3 region: CASTRTEYNSPLHF. CDR3 nucleotide sequence: TGTGCCAGCACCAGGACAGAATATAATTCACCCCTCCACTTT.

The chain has TRBV12-3 or TRBV12-4 and TRBJ2-4; 16 bases map to TRBD2. CDR3 length equals 20 residues. V dropped 8 bases and J dropped 0; count of bases not matched to a gene: 13. For the CDR3, the DNA is TGTGCCAGCGGGCCGGGACTAGCGGGAGGGAATTTCCTAGCCAAAAACATTCAGTACTTC. Translation gives CASGPGLAGGNFLAKNIQYF.

This clonotype was found a few times. J is TRBJ2-2 and V is TRBV28; possibly TRBD1 for D (6 bases). Trimming stripped 5 bases from V and 0 bases from J, with 16 bases between. The CDR3 is 17 residues long. The germline CDR1 and CDR2 sequences are MDHEN and SYDVKM. The DNA of the CDR3 is TGTGCCAGCAGTCCCGGACAGTTCTACGCGAACACCGGGGAGCTGTTTTTT. It yields the protein CASSPGQFYANTGELFF.

This clonotype was detected a few times. The genes are TRBV6-1 and TRBJ2-1, with 11 bases matching TRBD2. This CDR3 has 15 amino acids. Trimming removed 2 bases from V and 8 bases from J; junction bases left unmatched: 5. Germline V CDR1 and CDR2: MNHNS, SASEGT. Written as DNA, the CDR3 is TGTGCCAGCAGTGAAAGGCTAGCGGGAGGCCATGAGCAGTTCTTC. It translates to CASSERLAGGHEQFF.

This clonotype was counted at least ten times. This sequence joins TRBV18 and TRBJ1-1, with a possible D match to TRBD1 (5 bases). Germline values: CDR1 KGHSH, CDR2 LQKENI. The CDR3 spans 15 residues. With 0 bases removed from V and 4 bases from J, the gap between germline ends came to 12 bases. The CDR3: CASSPPQAGGTEAFF. In DNA form, the CDR3 reads TGTGCCAGCTCACCACCTCAGGCCGGGGGCACTGAAGCTTTCTTT.

This clonotype has only a few counts. The rearrangement uses TRBV13 and TRBJ2-1; D not resolved. This CDR3 has 17 residues. Trimming cost V 3 bases and J 3 bases, with 18 bases left between them. Per germline, CDR1 PRHDT and CDR2 FYEKMQ (reference sequence). In DNA, the CDR3 is TGTGCCAGCAGCTTGGTATCGCTGGGCTCGGTCTACAATGAGCAGTTCTTC. This encodes CASSLVSLGSVYNEQFF. The full variable domain, with the rest looked up from reference TRBV13 and TRBJ2-1, is AAGVIQSPRHLIKEKRETATLKCYPIPRHDTVYWYQQGPGQDPQFLISFYEKMQSDKGSIPDRFSAQQFSDYHSELNMSSLELGDSALYFCASSLVSLGSVYNEQFFGPGTRLTVL.

Turning to this clonotype: Germline and junction disagree at one end, which may indicate a read error. The chain has TRBV7-9 and TRBJ1-4, with D uncertain. Germline V gene lookup returns CDR1 SEHNR and CDR2 FQNEAQ (reference sequence). The CDR3 has 13 residues. The CDR3 DNA sequence: TGTGCCAGCAGCTTCCAACTAGGAGAAAGACTGTTTTTT. It yields the protein CASSFQLGERLFF.

The chain has TRBV7-2 and TRBJ2-7, with a weak D call TRBD2 (5 bases). Trimming pared 1 base from V and 0 bases from J, leaving 13 bases between. Per the germline V gene, CDR1 is SGHTA and CDR2 is FQGNSA. This CDR3 has 16 amino acids. The CDR3 spells CASSLVAGYVSYEQYF. The CDR3 DNA is TGTGCCAGCAGCTTAGTGGCGGGTTATGTCTCCTACGAGCAGTACTTC.